The rows below give T cell receptor beta chains drawn from one sample of a study of T cells in Graves' hyperthyroidism and ophthalmopathy. TCRdb reprocessed the multiplex PCR reads with MiXCR, giving one entry per CDR3 protein. Of 400,000 to 500,000 distinct CDR3 sequences listed, roughly an eighth are singletons. The sample comprised blood. The origin of the receptors is a woman under 30 with Graves' hyperthyroidism. The CDR3 runs from the conserved cysteine through the conserved F or W. The order of the fields is D gene, J gene, clone size, V gene, CDR3 protein, CDR3 DNA. The D gene is left open where the match is weak. Expanded clones get a size class; other rows say once, few or many, or leave the size out.

>TRBD2|TRBJ2-1|few|TRBV19
CASSGGLGVGEQFF
TGTGCCAGTAGCGGGGGACTAGGAGTTGGTGAGCAGTTCTTC
>NA|TRBJ2-7|few|TRBV15
CATKGFQEGNYEQYF
TGTGCCACCAAAGGTTTCCAGGAGGGAAACTACGAGCAGTACTTC
>NA|TRBJ1-2|many|TRBV18
CASSPGKVDYTF
TGTGCCAGCTCACCGGGCAAGGTTGACTACACCTTC
>NA|TRBJ2-1|few|TRBV3-1
CASGLLPTSYNAQFF
TGTGCCAGCGGGCTCCTACCGACATCTTACAATGCGCAGTTCTTC
>TRBD1|TRBJ2-6|NA|TRBV7-3
CASSWPRTGGAGANVLTF
TGTGCCAGCAGCTGGCCAAGGACAGGGGGCGCTGGGGCCAACGTCCTGACTTTC
>NA|TRBJ1-6|few|TRBV19
CASSQRRPASSPLHF
TGTGCCAGTTCCCAGCGGAGGCCAGCTTCATCACCCCTCCACTTT
>NA|TRBJ1-1|many|TRBV19
CASSILWTTEAFF
TGTGCCAGTAGTATTCTTTGGACCACTGAAGCTTTCTTT
>TRBD1|TRBJ2-2|few|TRBV24-1
CATSGADREGGELFF
TGTGCCACCAGTGGGGCGGACAGGGAAGGCGGGGAGCTGTTTTTT
>TRBD1|TRBJ2-5|many|TRBV18
CASSPAMGTGQETQYF
TGTGCCAGCTCACCAGCAATGGGGACAGGACAAGAGACCCAGTACTTC
>NA|TRBJ1-1|few|TRBV20-1
CSASRTSTEAFF
TGCAGTGCTAGCCGTACGAGCACTGAAGCTTTCTTT
>TRBD1|TRBJ2-1|NA|TRBV7-9
CASSLGDRIGNEQFF
TGTGCCAGCAGCTTAGGGGACAGGATCGGCAATGAGCAGTTCTTC
>TRBD1|TRBJ1-6|NA|TRBV19
CASSIGRQGRGSPLHF
TGTGCCAGTAGTATAGGTCGACAGGGAAGGGGTTCACCCCTCCACTTT
>TRBD2|TRBJ2-1|NA|TRBV12-3/TRBV12-4
CASSYGTNNEQFF
TGTGCCAGCAGTTACGGGACTAACAATGAGCAGTTCTTC
>TRBD1|TRBJ1-4|few|TRBV7-3
CASSHTGGADEKLFF
TGTGCCAGCAGCCATACAGGGGGAGCGGATGAAAAACTGTTTTTT
>TRBD1|TRBJ1-1|many|TRBV13
CASGQGPNTEAFF
TGTGCCAGTGGACAGGGGCCGAACACTGAAGCTTTCTTT
>TRBD2|TRBJ2-3|many|TRBV2
CASSAGTSGTDTQYF
TGTGCCAGCAGTGCCGGGACTAGCGGCACAGATACGCAGTATTTT
>TRBD2|TRBJ2-1|NA|TRBV2
CASSALAGQQFF
TGTGCCAGCAGTGCCCTAGCGGGACAGCAGTTCTTC
>NA|TRBJ2-1|NA|TRBV6-1
CASTQSNEQFF
TGTGCCAGCACCCAGTCCAATGAGCAGTTCTTC
>NA|TRBJ1-6|many|TRBV29-1
CSVRSSYNSPLHF
TGCAGCGTCAGGAGCTCCTATAATTCACCCCTCCACTTT
>TRBD1|TRBJ2-2|NA|TRBV20-1
CSASTDRVLTGELFF
TGCAGTGCTAGTACAGACAGGGTCCTAACCGGGGAGCTGTTTTTT
>NA|TRBJ2-5|NA|TRBV4-2
CASSQDSGPETQYF
TGTGCCAGCAGCCAAGATTCGGGGCCAGAGACCCAGTACTTC
>NA|TRBJ2-2|many|TRBV30
CAWDSAGELFF
TGTGCCTGGGATAGTGCCGGGGAGCTGTTTTTT
>TRBD2|TRBJ2-3|many|TRBV14
CASRPTSGPQSKRFFDTQYF
TGTGCCAGCAGACCAACTAGCGGCCCACAAAGTAAAAGGTTTTTCGATACGCAGTATTTT
>NA|TRBJ1-2|few|TRBV5-6
CASGLLGYGYTF
TGTGCCAGCGGCTTGCTGGGCTATGGCTACACCTTC
>TRBD2|TRBJ2-1|many|TRBV6-2/TRBV6-3
CASTERPSGRFSNEQFF
TGTGCCAGCACCGAACGCCCTAGCGGGAGGTTTTCCAATGAGCAGTTCTTC
>NA|TRBJ2-7|once|TRBV28
CASSGPGQDPYEQYF
TGTGCCAGCAGCGGACCGGGACAAGACCCCTACGAGCAGTACTTC
>TRBD1|TRBJ1-1|many|TRBV10-3
CATVRDRGLMNTEAFF
TGTGCCACCGTCCGGGACAGGGGGCTTATGAACACTGAAGCTTTCTTT
>NA|TRBJ1-3|NA|TRBV20-1
CSASRGGGNTIYF
TGCAGTGCTAGTCGGGGGGGAGGAAACACCATATATTTT
>NA|TRBJ1-5|NA|TRBV6-1
CASSRATAGNQPQHF
TGTGCCAGCAGCCGGGCCACGGCAGGGAATCAGCCCCAGCATTTT
>TRBD1|TRBJ1-1|NA|TRBV20-1
CSARQGGWNTEAFF
TGCAGTGCTAGACAGGGGGGCTGGAACACTGAAGCTTTCTTT
>NA|TRBJ1-3|NA|TRBV5-1
CASRDGRDSGNTIYF
TGCGCCAGCAGAGACGGACGGGACTCTGGAAACACCATATATTTT
>NA|TRBJ2-2|few|TRBV7-2
CASSFNVLGGELFF
TGTGCCAGCAGCTTTAATGTTTTGGGGGGGGAGCTGTTTTTT
>NA|TRBJ1-3|few|TRBV4-1
CASSQVVQGDLGNTIYF
TGCGCCAGCAGCCAAGTTGTTCAGGGCGACCTTGGAAACACCATATATTTT
>NA|TRBJ2-1|many|TRBV12-5
CASGLVIGSAYEQFF
TGTGCTAGTGGTTTGGTAATTGGCAGCGCTTATGAGCAGTTCTTC
>NA|TRBJ1-4|few|TRBV5-1
CASSWGPLNEKLFF
TGCGCCAGCAGCTGGGGACCGCTTAATGAAAAACTGTTTTTT
>TRBD1|TRBJ1-5|many|TRBV12-5
CASALTGGSNQPQHF
TGTGCTAGTGCCCTGACAGGGGGCTCCAATCAGCCCCAGCATTTT
>NA|TRBJ2-7|many|TRBV12-3/TRBV12-4
CASTSSGFYEQYF
TGTGCCAGCACCTCAAGCGGGTTTTACGAGCAGTACTTC
>NA|TRBJ1-6|NA|TRBV20-1
CSAIGEGSNNSPLHF
TGCAGTGCTATCGGGGAGGGATCCAATAATTCACCCCTCCACTTT
>NA|TRBJ1-3|many|TRBV19
CASSSSDSSGNTIYF
TGTGCCAGTAGTTCGTCGGACAGCTCTGGAAACACCATATATTTT
>TRBD2|TRBJ2-7|many|TRBV11-3
CASSPHSGTYSYEQYF
TGTGCCAGCAGCCCACATAGCGGGACATACTCCTACGAGCAGTACTTC
>TRBD2|TRBJ2-7|many|TRBV7-3
CASSPTSGSLYEQYF
TGTGCCAGCAGCCCGACTAGCGGGAGCCTCTACGAGCAGTACTTC
>NA|TRBJ2-5|few|TRBV9
CASSVGQYGETQYF
TGTGCCAGCAGCGTAGGACAATATGGGGAGACCCAGTACTTC
>TRBD2|TRBJ2-5|many|TRBV20-1
CSARYDGTSGRETQYF
TGCAGTGCTAGATACGACGGGACTAGCGGGAGGGAGACCCAGTACTTC
>NA|TRBJ1-1|NA|TRBV2
CASKVGALEGTEALF
TGTGCCAGCAAAGTTGGGGCTCTCGAGGGGACTGAAGCTCTCTTT
>TRBD2|TRBJ2-1|many|TRBV27
CASSLFYLADSYNEQFF
TGTGCCAGCAGTTTATTTTACCTAGCGGACTCCTACAATGAGCAGTTCTTC
>TRBD2|TRBJ2-7|NA|TRBV29-1
CSVESSGPYEQYF
TGCAGCGTTGAGTCTAGCGGACCCTACGAGCAGTACTTC
>TRBD1|TRBJ2-7|many|TRBV7-9
CASSLGLGRGRREQYF
TGTGCCAGCAGCTTAGGCTTGGGCAGGGGGCGACGCGAGCAGTACTTC
>NA|TRBJ1-2|many|TRBV11-1
CASSFNGGQIRGYTF
TGTGCCAGCAGCTTTAATGGCGGACAGATCAGGGGCTACACCTTC
>NA|TRBJ2-3|NA|TRBV19
CASSIGGGETDTQYF
TGTGCCAGTAGTATAGGCGGTGGGGAGACAGATACGCAGTATTTT
>NA|TRBJ2-1|many|TRBV7-2
CASSLVPSRNEQFF
TGTGCCAGCAGCTTAGTACCTAGTCGCAATGAGCAGTTCTTC
>NA|TRBJ1-1|NA|TRBV18
CASSPAWGGNTEAFF
TGTGCCAGCTCACCGGCTTGGGGGGGGAACACTGAAGCTTTCTTT
>NA|TRBJ2-2|NA|TRBV7-9
CAGSLRRTNTGELFF
TGTGCCGGCAGCTTACGTCGGACGAACACCGGGGAGCTGTTTTTT
>NA|TRBJ1-1|many|TRBV14
CASSQEGWGTEAFF
TGTGCCAGCAGCCAAGAAGGGTGGGGCACTGAAGCTTTCTTT
>TRBD2|TRBJ2-1|many|TRBV29-1
CSVQGSGSIDEQFF
TGCAGCGTTCAGGGAAGCGGGAGCATCGATGAGCAGTTCTTC
>NA|TRBJ2-3|NA|TRBV4-1
CASSPTKLDTQYF
TGCGCCAGCAGCCCAACAAAATTAGATACGCAGTATTTT